The present T cell receptor beta chain was sequenced within a study of Ad26.COV2.S vaccination and SARS-CoV-2 variants. About the research overall: Participant was drawn from the COV1001 Ad26.COV2.S trial arm.

Sequenced by immunoSEQ multiplex PCR; TCRdb stores in-frame clones only, minus some. Among over 400,000 clones, over 80% were seen once, and the ten largest hold about 1.7%. V was shortened by 4 bases and J by 9 bases, with 4 bases between the two germline ends. Germline values: CDR1 SGHAT, CDR2 FQNNGV. This CDR3 has 10 residues. Described treatment: approximately 18 received Ad26.COV2.S at low or high dose, single or two shots; five or six received placebo; per-sample allocation not given. Samples were taken on day 63 after the first vaccine or placebo injection. An adult of 18-55 years in Boston served as donor.

The gene calls are TRBV11-2 and TRBJ2-1; D gene ambiguous. Sequencing used peripheral blood, obtained in a trial of Ad26.COV2.S vaccine versus placebo. The sequence derives from a person aged 18-65 years who received the Ad26.COV2.S COVID-19 vaccine or a placebo. The CDR3 DNA reads as TGTGCCAGCAGCTCCATTGAGCAGTTCTTC. The encoded protein is CASSSIEQFF. Looking up the rest from reference TRBV11-2 and TRBJ2-1 gives the full variable domain: EAGVAQSPRYKIIEKRQSVAFWCNPISGHATLYWYQQILGQGPKLLIQFQNNGVVDDSQLPKDRFSAERLKGVDSTLKIQPAKLEDSAVYLCASSSIEQFFGPGTRLTVL.